The 8 T cell receptor beta chains reported below all come from one sample, sequenced in a study of blood T cell repertoires in COVID-19 (dated by TCRdb to 2018 to 2020). The library came from the immunoSEQ multiplex PCR assay. This is the immuneACCESS table as TCRdb keeps it, with only in-frame sequences that have V and J called. A part of the clones is gone; compared with another copy, unresolved V genes explain less than half, and the rest is unexplained. Counted in this sample were fewer than 300,000 clones; around 85% of them appeared once. In total, the top ten clones hold more than 10% of the sample. Source material: peripheral blood. The receptors here all came from a woman aged 30 to 39 with COVID-19, enrolled during active disease.

The V and J genes are TRBV2 and TRBJ2-1, with TRBD2 identical over 8 bases. Germline V gene lookup returns CDR1 SNHLY and CDR2 FYNNEI. V lost 8 bases, J lost 8 bases, and 8 bases stayed unmatched. The CDR3 consists of 13 residues. CDR3 DNA: TGTGCCAGCGTCTGGACTAGCCGAGATGAGCAGTTCTTC. As protein: CASVWTSRDEQFF.

The V call is TRBV14, the J call TRBJ2-7; D possibly corresponds to TRBD1 (5 bases). The CDR3 consists of 13 residues. Germline V gives CDR1 SGHDN, CDR2 FVKESK. Trimming stripped 4 bases from V and 1 base from J, with 8 bases between. In nucleotides, the CDR3 is TGTGCCAGCAGCCGGACATTATCCTACGAGCAGTACTTC. As protein: CASSRTLSYEQYF.

The chain combines TRBV2 with TRBJ2-1; 10 bases are a match to TRBD1. Losses at the gene ends were 8 bases for V and 4 bases for J; bases not matched to a gene: 5. The CDR3 length is 14 residues. In germline, CDR1 is SNHLY, CDR2 FYNNEI. CDR3 residues: CASCGTGAYNEQFF. The CDR3 DNA sequence: TGTGCCAGCTGTGGGACAGGGGCATACAATGAGCAGTTCTTC. The whole variable domain, filled in from reference TRBV2 and TRBJ2-1, reads EPEVTQTPSHQVTQMGQEVILRCVPISNHLYFYWYRQILGQKVEFLVSFYNNEISEKSEIFDDQFSVERPDGSNFTLKIRSTKLEDSAMYFCASCGTGAYNEQFFGPGTRLTVL.

The rearrangement links TRBV21-1 to TRBJ1-1. TRBV21-1 is a pseudogene segment. This CDR3 has 18 amino acids. The CDR3 region has the DNA TGTGCCAGCAGCAAAAGGTTGCTTCAACGGGGGGCCAACACTGAAGCTTTCTTT. Its protein is CASSKRLLQRGANTEAFF.

The V and J genes are TRBV18 and TRBJ2-1; 7 positions agree with TRBD1. Germline V lookup: CDR1 KGHSH, CDR2 LQKENI. Losses at the gene ends were 5 bases for V and 1 base for J; bases not matched to a gene: 11. The CDR3 length is 17 residues. This CDR3 is CASSGSGTVFSYNEQFF. In DNA, the CDR3 is TGTGCCAGCTCAGGCTCCGGGACAGTATTTTCCTACAATGAGCAGTTCTTC.

V is TRBV5-1 and J is TRBJ2-3; D gene unclear. V lost 0 bases and J 6 bases, leaving 14 bases between the germline ends. Per the germline V gene, CDR1 is SGHRS and CDR2 is YFSETQ. The CDR3 is made up of 15 amino acids. The CDR3 is CASSLAEGSGDTQYF. CDR3 DNA sequence: TGCGCCAGCAGCTTGGCCGAAGGATCGGGTGATACGCAGTATTTT.

V usage is TRBV6-5 and J usage is TRBJ1-1; tentative D call: TRBD1 (5 bases). Deletions cut 5 bases from V and 4 bases from J, with 11 bases between. This CDR3 region has 13 residues. Germline CDR1 reads MNHEY; CDR2 reads SVGAGI. The CDR3 region is CASSPRGFTEAFF. The CDR3 DNA sequence: TGTGCCAGCAGTCCCCGGGGGTTCACTGAAGCTTTCTTT.

The V call is TRBV2, the J call TRBJ2-1; 8 bases line up with TRBD2. This CDR3 has 14 residues. With V trimmed by 5 bases and J by 5 bases, 5 bases remained unmatched. Germline V gene sequence: CDR1 SNHLY, CDR2 FYNNEI. Here the CDR3 reads CASSRLATDNEQFF. DNA for the CDR3: TGTGCCAGCAGTAGACTAGCGACGGACAATGAGCAGTTCTTC. Full variable domain (outside the CDR3, taken from reference TRBV2 and TRBJ2-1): EPEVTQTPSHQVTQMGQEVILRCVPISNHLYFYWYRQILGQKVEFLVSFYNNEISEKSEIFDDQFSVERPDGSNFTLKIRSTKLEDSAMYFCASSRLATDNEQFFGPGTRLTVL.